These 3 T cell receptor beta chains were all obtained from the same sample, sequenced in a study of CD8+ T cells in alopecia areata. Extraction and reverse transcription of RNA yielded cDNA as the sequencing template. Clones were read by immunoSEQ multiplex PCR, and TCRdb kept only the in-frame ones, dropping some. The table has 200,000 to 250,000 clones, approximately 57% seen once. Treatment defined: oral pan-JAK inhibitor, 5-10 mg twice daily. This specimen consisted of CD4+ T cells sorted from blood, obtained at week 4, from a patient treated with tofacitinib. The receptor source for this set is a human donor with alopecia areata.

The chain has TRBV30 and TRBJ2-1, with D possibly matching TRBD2 (5 bases). Germline V gene data show CDR1 as GTSNPN and CDR2 as SVGIG (reference sequence). The CDR3 totals 17 residues. V was clipped by 0 bases and J by 3 bases, with 18 bases between them. CDR3 amino acids: CAWSVKVGGPSYNEQFF. Here the CDR3 DNA reads TGTGCCTGGAGTGTAAAGGTAGGCGGGCCGAGCTACAATGAGCAGTTCTTC. The whole variable domain, filled in from reference TRBV30 and TRBJ2-1, reads SQTIHQWPATLVQPVGSPLSLECTVEGTSNPNLYWYRQAAGRGLQLLFYSVGIGQISSEVPQNLSASRPQDRQFILSSKKLLLSDSGFYLCAWSVKVGGPSYNEQFFGPGTRLTVL.

This chain connects TRBV29-1 to TRBJ1-1; no definite D call. Trimming took off 8 bases at V and 1 base at J, with 14 bases between the two ends. Looked up from germline, CDR1 is SQVTM and CDR2 is ANQGSEA. This CDR3 has 13 amino acids. CDR3: CSIQTFPNTEAFF. CDR3 coding DNA: TGCAGCATCCAGACCTTTCCGAACACTGAAGCTTTCTTT.

The gene calls are TRBV6-5 and TRBJ2-7; unclear D gene. With 2 bases removed from V and 4 bases from J, the gap between germline ends came to 9 bases. Looked up from germline, CDR1 is MNHEY and CDR2 is SVGAGI. The CDR3 is 13 amino acids. The CDR3 DNA sequence: TGTGCCAGCAGTTACCATCCCGAATACGAGCAGTACTTC. Protein sequence: CASSYHPEYEQYF.